This TCR beta chain was identified during a study of shared clonotypes between healthy human individuals. Study findings and constraints: At large depth, rarefaction still showed sorted-subset sequencing to be incomplete. Clonotypes not shared had lower generation probabilities than those common to all four donors.

The CDR3 sequence is 14 residues long. Germline V lookup: CDR1 LNHNV, CDR2 YYDKDF (reference sequence). V lost 3 bases to trimming and J lost 4 bases, with 13 bases between them. Comment on this clone: Its specificity is unknown.

Genomic DNA (from each subset) was split evenly across several immunoSEQ plates. As handled by the study authors: ImmunoSEQ sequences covered only the junction and lacked quality scores; filtering therefore differed. TCRdb's table, derived via immunoSEQ multiplex PCR, lists solely in-frame clones and lacks some. That table is the source of V, J and clone size, and D and trimming were worked out from the DNA. The sample records some 1.4 million clones, 95% to 97% being singletons. The clonotype comes from a man between 25 and 39 years old in good health. The rearrangement links TRBV15 to TRBJ2-7; D might be TRBD1 or TRBD2, each matching 5 bases. Sequencing input: naive CD4+ T cells sorted from blood. As to subset: CD45RA+ positively selected. In DNA, the CDR3 is TGTGCCACCAGCAGCCTACATGGGGGTTACGAGCAGTACTTC. Translating gives CATSSLHGGYEQYF.